The next 23 T cell receptor beta chains were all read from a single sample in a study of CD8 T cells in ankylosing spondylitis. TCRdb called the 5' RACE reads again in MiXCR, with one record for every CDR3 protein. The sample carries 250,000 to 400,000 distinct CDR3 sequences, under 14% recorded once. Sequencing was carried out using blood, either unsorted or a sorted T cell fraction (not recorded which). These receptors were taken from a female donor with ankylosing spondylitis or in good health (not recorded which).

DNA for the CDR3: TGCAGTGCTAGACGACAGAACGCGAACACCGGGGAGCTGTTTTTT. Translation gives CSARRQNANTGELFF. The chain carries TRBV20-1 and TRBJ2-2, with a possible D match to TRBD1 (5 bases). The CDR3 spans 15 residues. CDR1 and CDR2 from the germline V gene are DFQATT and SNEGSKA (reference sequence). Deletions cut 2 bases from V and 0 bases from J, with 10 bases between.

The chain combines TRBV5-1 with TRBJ2-5; D is uncertain. V shed 0 bases and J shed 6 bases, with 6 bases lying between them. Germline V gene data show CDR1 as SGHRS and CDR2 as YFSETQ. This CDR3 has 12 residues. For the CDR3, the DNA is TGCGCCAGCAGCTTGGAAGGGAAGACCCAGTACTTC. The encoded protein is CASSLEGKTQYF.

The sample holds many counts of this clonotype. This chain links TRBV20-1 with TRBJ2-7, with unresolved D. Per the germline V gene, CDR1 is DFQATT and CDR2 is SNEGSKA (reference sequence). CDR3 length equals 11 residues. V dropped 3 bases and J dropped 3 bases, with 6 bases sitting between them. Written as DNA, the CDR3 is TGCAGTGCTAGCAGAGACTACGAGCAGTACTTC. It codes for CSASRDYEQYF.

V is TRBV5-1 and J is TRBJ2-3; unclear D gene. Germline V gene data show CDR1 as SGHRS and CDR2 as YFSETQ. The CDR3 totals 12 residues. Trimming pared 4 bases from V and 4 bases from J, leaving 7 bases between. Here the CDR3 reads CASSPRSDTQYF. The CDR3 nucleotides are TGCGCCAGCAGCCCCCGTTCAGATACGCAGTATTTT. Full variable domain (rest looked up from reference TRBV5-1 and TRBJ2-3): KAGVTQTPRYLIKTRGQQVTLSCSPISGHRSVSWYQQTPGQGLQFLFEYFSETQRNKGNFPGRFSGRQFSNSRSEMNVSTLELGDSALYLCASSPRSDTQYFGPGTRLTVL.

This clonotype was seen many times. The chain uses TRBV12-3 or TRBV12-4 and TRBJ1-3, with D unclear. The CDR3 runs 16 residues. V lost 3 bases, J lost 0 bases, and 12 bases lay in between. The DNA for the CDR3 is TGTGCCAGCAGTTTTCGGAGTGCGAGCTCTGGAAACACCATATATTTT. Protein: CASSFRSASSGNTIYF.

The chain is built from TRBV29-1 and TRBJ1-2, with 8 bases fitting TRBD1. The ends lost 5 bases at V and 2 bases at J; junction bases unmatched: 4. The CDR3 extends over 13 amino acids. Germline CDR1 SQVTM, CDR2 ANQGSEA. CDR3 residues: CSVSRQGNYGYTF. The CDR3 bases are TGCAGCGTTAGTCGACAGGGGAACTATGGCTACACCTTC.

This clonotype was counted only a few times. V and J are TRBV16 and TRBJ1-2; D gene ambiguous. This CDR3 has 15 amino acids. Trimming pared 0 bases from V and 0 bases from J, leaving 8 bases between. Germline CDR1 and CDR2: KGHSY and FQNENV. The CDR3 nucleotides read TGTGCCAGCAGCCAATCGGGGAAGGCTAACTATGGCTACACCTTC. Residues: CASSQSGKANYGYTF. The entire variable domain, with the rest obtained from reference TRBV16 and TRBJ1-2, is as follows: GEEVAQTPKHLVRGEGQKAKLYCAPIKGHSYVFWYQQVLKNEFKFLISFQNENVFDETGMPKERFSAKCLPNSPCSLEIQATKLEDSAVYFCASSQSGKANYGYTFGSGTRLTVV.

The sample holds a few counts of this clonotype. V gene TRBV7-8 combines with J gene TRBJ2-1; tentatively, D is TRBD2 (6 bases). Germline-derived CDR1 and CDR2 are SGHVS and FQNEAQ. The CDR3 totals 15 residues. With 1 base removed from V and 9 bases from J, the gap between germline ends came to 16 bases. CDR3 sequence: CASSLVPSGRGEQFF. The CDR3 nucleotides read TGTGCCAGCAGCTTAGTTCCCAGTGGGCGGGGTGAGCAGTTCTTC. Looking up the rest from reference TRBV7-8 and TRBJ2-1 gives the full variable domain: GAGVSQSPRYKVAKRGQDVALRCDPISGHVSLFWYQQALGQGPEFLTYFQNEAQLDKSGLPSDRFFAERPEGSVSTLKIQRTQQEDSAVYLCASSLVPSGRGEQFFGPGTRLTVL.

V gene TRBV7-2 combines with J gene TRBJ1-1; D gene uncertain. CDR1 and CDR2 (germline): SGHTA, FQGNSA. This CDR3 has 15 amino acids. Trimming left V 5 bases short and J 0 bases short, with 13 bases between. CDR3 loop: CASSTRSQMNTEAFF. For the CDR3, the DNA is TGTGCCAGCAGCACCCGGTCCCAAATGAACACTGAAGCTTTCTTT.

This clonotype was observed at least ten times. This chain links TRBV5-1 with TRBJ2-2, with TRBD1 matching over 11 bases. V lost 2 bases and J lost 5; bases outside the gene matches: 5. Looked up from germline, CDR1 is SGHRS and CDR2 is YFSETQ. This CDR3 spans 16 amino acids. DNA of the CDR3: TGCGCCAGCAGCTTCCGGACAGGGGGCGCGACCGGGGAGCTGTTTTTT. It encodes CASSFRTGGATGELFF.

This clonotype was observed at least ten times. The V and J genes are TRBV6-1 and TRBJ2-5, with TRBD1 matching over 9 bases. The CDR3 sequence is 14 residues long. The ends lost 3 bases at V and 9 bases at J; junction bases unmatched: 8. Germline V gene sequence: CDR1 MNHNS, CDR2 SASEGT. The CDR3 region has the DNA TGTGCCAGCAGTGACCACGATAGGACAGGGGCCCAGTACTTC. Residues: CASSDHDRTGAQYF.

This clonotype has at least ten counts. Germline is not matched at one junction end, which may reflect a read error. The chain recombines TRBV5-1 with TRBJ2-1; D not certain. Germline CDR1 is SGHRS and CDR2 is YFSETQ. There are 14 residues in the CDR3. The CDR3 loop is CASSLGQPYDEQFF. For the CDR3, the DNA is TGCGCCAGCAGCTTGGGGCAGCCCTACGATGAGCAGTTCTTC.

This clonotype was observed many times. The chain uses TRBV20-1 and TRBJ2-2, with D maybe TRBD2 (5 bases). The CDR3 runs 14 residues. Germline assignment: CDR1 DFQATT and CDR2 SNEGSKA (reference sequence). With 5 bases removed from V and 0 bases from J, the gap between germline ends came to 10 bases. CDR3 in DNA: TGCAGTGCTTTGGTGGGAGCGAACACCGGGGAGCTGTTTTTT. It translates to CSALVGANTGELFF.

The gene calls are TRBV10-2 and TRBJ2-7, with 12 bases aligning to TRBD2. Germline loops: CDR1 WSHSY, CDR2 SAAADI. The V and J ends lost 2 bases and 4 bases, in that order; junction bases with no gene match: 3. The length of the CDR3 is 15 residues. CDR3 region: CASSEASGRGYEQYF. The CDR3 nucleotides read TGCGCCAGCAGTGAGGCTAGCGGGAGGGGTTACGAGCAGTACTTC.

This clonotype was seen repeatedly, ten times or more. The rearrangement links TRBV7-2 to TRBJ2-2; 10 nucleotides line up with TRBD2. Germline V gene data show CDR1 as SGHTA and CDR2 as FQGNSA. This CDR3 spans 15 amino acids. V dropped 2 bases and J dropped 5; count of bases not matched to a gene: 2. In DNA, the CDR3 is TGTGCCAGCAGCTTAATGGGACTAGCGACCGGGGAGCTGTTTTTT. Amino acid sequence: CASSLMGLATGELFF.

For this clonotype: Given a much more abundant clone one base away, this may be a read error. The CDR3: CATSDLPGLGTGELLF. Written as DNA, the CDR3 is TGTGCCACCAGTGACCTACCGGGACTAGGCACCGGGGAGCTGCTTTTT. The chain employs TRBV24-1 and TRBJ2-2, with 8 bases that match TRBD2. Germline values: CDR1 KGHDR, CDR2 SFDVKD. The CDR3 has 16 residues.

This clonotype has a count of ten or more. The rearrangement uses TRBV20-1 and TRBJ2-5; D gene uncertain. Germline-derived CDR1 and CDR2 are DFQATT and SNEGSKA (reference sequence). The CDR3 has 10 amino acids. The ends were cut back, 3 bases at V and 5 bases at J, with 4 bases in the middle. The CDR3 sequence is CSARRETQYF. For the CDR3, the DNA is TGCAGTGCTAGGAGGGAGACCCAGTACTTC.

The chain employs TRBV28 and TRBJ2-7; tentatively, D is TRBD1 or TRBD2 (5 bases each). Germline V gene lookup returns CDR1 MDHEN and CDR2 SYDVKM. The CDR3 is made up of 12 amino acids. The V end lost 5 bases, the J end lost 12 bases, and 17 bases lay between the germline ends. The CDR3 DNA is TGTGCCAGCAGTAAGACAGCCGCTCGGGGGTACTTC. This gives the protein CASSKTAARGYF.

This clonotype was counted many times. The V call is TRBV6-1, the J call TRBJ1-5, with 7 bases aligning to TRBD1. Germline V gene data show CDR1 as MNHNS and CDR2 as SASEGT. J was trimmed by 0 bases and V by 6 bases; bases with no gene match: 8. The CDR3 is made up of 16 amino acids. The CDR3 reads CASRADRAPSNQPQHF. In DNA form, the CDR3 reads TGTGCCAGCAGAGCTGACAGGGCTCCTAGCAATCAGCCCCAGCATTTT.

In this sample, this clonotype turned up many times. This chain joins TRBV27 and TRBJ2-2; D uncertain. The germline V gene encodes CDR1 MNHEY and CDR2 SMNVEV (reference sequence). The CDR3 is made up of 13 amino acids. The V and J ends lost 6 bases and 0 bases respectively, with 5 bases between them. CDR3: CASRETNTGELFF. CDR3 bases: TGTGCCAGCAGAGAAACGAACACCGGGGAGCTGTTTTTT.

This clonotype occurred many times. The chain couples TRBV9 to TRBJ1-6; D is ambiguous. The germline V and J ends were trimmed by 3 bases and 6 bases, with 4 bases remaining between them. CDR1 is SGDLS, CDR2 YYNGEE, per germline. The CDR3 extends over 12 amino acids. The DNA of the CDR3 is TGTGCCAGCAGCGCCTCTAATTCACCCCTCCACTTT. This gives the protein CASSASNSPLHF.

There are many counts of this clonotype. J is TRBJ2-7 and V is TRBV7-2; the D gene is possibly TRBD2 (5 bases). Trimming cost V 4 bases and J 4 bases, with 8 bases left between them. Germline V CDR1 and CDR2: SGHTA, FQGNSA. CDR3 length equals 12 residues. The chain's CDR3 is CASSYRGYEQYF. In nucleotides, the CDR3 is TGTGCCAGCAGCTATCGGGGATACGAGCAGTACTTC.

This clonotype has a handful of counts. This chain uses TRBV6-1 with TRBJ1-2; D not resolved. Trimming took off 2 bases at V and 7 bases at J, with 17 bases between the two ends. The CDR3 runs to 15 residues. Per germline, CDR1 MNHNS and CDR2 SASEGT. The CDR3 bases are TGTGCCAGCAGTGAAACGACGGGGTCTATCGGTGGCTACACCTTC. Residues: CASSETTGSIGGYTF.